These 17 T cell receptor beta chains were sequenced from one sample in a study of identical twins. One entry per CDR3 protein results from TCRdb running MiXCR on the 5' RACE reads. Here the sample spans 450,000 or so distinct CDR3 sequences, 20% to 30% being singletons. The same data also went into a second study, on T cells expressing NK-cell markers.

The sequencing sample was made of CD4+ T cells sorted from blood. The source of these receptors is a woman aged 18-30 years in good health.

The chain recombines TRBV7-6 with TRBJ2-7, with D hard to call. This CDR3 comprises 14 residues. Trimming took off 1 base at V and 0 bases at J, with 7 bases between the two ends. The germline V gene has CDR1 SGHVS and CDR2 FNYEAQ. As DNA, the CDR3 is TGTGCCAGCAGCTTAGTTTATAGCTCCTACGAGCAGTACTTC. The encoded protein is CASSLVYSSYEQYF.

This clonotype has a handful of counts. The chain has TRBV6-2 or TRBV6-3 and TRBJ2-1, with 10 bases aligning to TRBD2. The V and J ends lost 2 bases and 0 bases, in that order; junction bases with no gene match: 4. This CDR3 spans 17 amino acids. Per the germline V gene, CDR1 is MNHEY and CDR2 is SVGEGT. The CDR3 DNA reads TGTGCCAGCAGTTACGGGCTAGCGGGAGCCTCCTACAATGAGCAGTTCTTC. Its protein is CASSYGLAGASYNEQFF.

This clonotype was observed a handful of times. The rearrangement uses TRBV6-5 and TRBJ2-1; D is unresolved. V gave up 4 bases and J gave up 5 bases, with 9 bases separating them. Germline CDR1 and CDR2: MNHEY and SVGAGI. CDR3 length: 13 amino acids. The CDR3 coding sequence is TGTGCCAGCAGTTCCCCCTTGAACAATGAGCAGTTCTTC. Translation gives CASSSPLNNEQFF.

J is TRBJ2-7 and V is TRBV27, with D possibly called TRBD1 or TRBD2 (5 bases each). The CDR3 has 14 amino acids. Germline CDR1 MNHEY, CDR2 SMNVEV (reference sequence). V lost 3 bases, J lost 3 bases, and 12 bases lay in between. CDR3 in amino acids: CASSFTGTHYEQYF. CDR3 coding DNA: TGTGCCAGCAGTTTCACCGGGACCCACTACGAGCAGTACTTC.

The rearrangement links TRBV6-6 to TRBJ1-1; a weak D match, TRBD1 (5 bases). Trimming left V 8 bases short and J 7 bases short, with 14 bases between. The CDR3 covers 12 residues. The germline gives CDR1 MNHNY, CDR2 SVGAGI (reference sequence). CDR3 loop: CASGARRDEAFF. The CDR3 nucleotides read TGTGCCAGCGGGGCTCGGCGAGATGAAGCTTTCTTT.

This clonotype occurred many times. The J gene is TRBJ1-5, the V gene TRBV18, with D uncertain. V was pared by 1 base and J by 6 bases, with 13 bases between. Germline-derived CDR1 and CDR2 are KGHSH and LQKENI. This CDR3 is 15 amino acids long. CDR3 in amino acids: CASSPREAFVQPQHF. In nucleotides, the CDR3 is TGTGCCAGCTCACCACGGGAGGCGTTCGTTCAGCCCCAGCATTTT.

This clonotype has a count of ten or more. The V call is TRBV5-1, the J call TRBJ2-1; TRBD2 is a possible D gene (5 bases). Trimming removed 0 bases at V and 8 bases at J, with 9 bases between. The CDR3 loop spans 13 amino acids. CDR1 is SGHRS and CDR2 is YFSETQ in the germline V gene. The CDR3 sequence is CASSLVSGDEQFF. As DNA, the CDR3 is TGCGCCAGCAGCTTGGTTTCCGGGGATGAGCAGTTCTTC. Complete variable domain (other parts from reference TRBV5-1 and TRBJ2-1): KAGVTQTPRYLIKTRGQQVTLSCSPISGHRSVSWYQQTPGQGLQFLFEYFSETQRNKGNFPGRFSGRQFSNSRSEMNVSTLELGDSALYLCASSLVSGDEQFFGPGTRLTVL.

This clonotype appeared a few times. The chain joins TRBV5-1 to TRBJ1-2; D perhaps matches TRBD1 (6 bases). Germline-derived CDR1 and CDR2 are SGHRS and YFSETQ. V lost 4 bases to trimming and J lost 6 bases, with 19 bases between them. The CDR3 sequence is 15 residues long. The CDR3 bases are TGCGCCAGCAGCCCGGGGGGCTGGGGGCCGCATGGCTACACCTTC. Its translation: CASSPGGWGPHGYTF. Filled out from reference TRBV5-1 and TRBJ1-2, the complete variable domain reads KAGVTQTPRYLIKTRGQQVTLSCSPISGHRSVSWYQQTPGQGLQFLFEYFSETQRNKGNFPGRFSGRQFSNSRSEMNVSTLELGDSALYLCASSPGGWGPHGYTFGSGTRLTVV.

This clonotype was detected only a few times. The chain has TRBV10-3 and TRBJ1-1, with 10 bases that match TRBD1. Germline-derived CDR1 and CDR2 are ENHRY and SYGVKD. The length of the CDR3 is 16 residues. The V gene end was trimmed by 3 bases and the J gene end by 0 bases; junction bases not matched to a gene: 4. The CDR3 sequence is CAISDRTGGLNTEAFF. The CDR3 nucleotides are TGTGCCATCAGTGATCGGACAGGGGGATTGAACACTGAAGCTTTCTTT.

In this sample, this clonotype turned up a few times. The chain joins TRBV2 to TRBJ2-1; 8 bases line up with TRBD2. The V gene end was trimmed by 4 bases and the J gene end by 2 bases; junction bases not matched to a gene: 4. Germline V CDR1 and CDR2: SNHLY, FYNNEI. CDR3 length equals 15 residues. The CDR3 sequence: CASSAGRDPYNEQFF. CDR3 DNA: TGTGCCAGCAGTGCCGGGAGGGATCCCTACAATGAGCAGTTCTTC. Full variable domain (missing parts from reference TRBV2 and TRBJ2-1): EPEVTQTPSHQVTQMGQEVILRCVPISNHLYFYWYRQILGQKVEFLVSFYNNEISEKSEIFDDQFSVERPDGSNFTLKIRSTKLEDSAMYFCASSAGRDPYNEQFFGPGTRLTVL.

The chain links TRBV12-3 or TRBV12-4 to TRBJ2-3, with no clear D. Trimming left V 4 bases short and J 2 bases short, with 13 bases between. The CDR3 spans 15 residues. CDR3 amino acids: CASSSIRTYTDTQYF. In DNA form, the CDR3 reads TGTGCCAGCAGTTCGATCCGTACTTACACAGATACGCAGTATTTT.

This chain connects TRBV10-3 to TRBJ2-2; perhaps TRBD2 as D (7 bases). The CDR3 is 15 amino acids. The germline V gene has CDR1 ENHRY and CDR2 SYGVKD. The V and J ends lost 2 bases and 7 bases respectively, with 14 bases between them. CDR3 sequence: CAISETGGRVGELFF. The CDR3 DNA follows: TGTGCCATCAGTGAGACGGGGGGCCGGGTCGGGGAGCTGTTTTTT.

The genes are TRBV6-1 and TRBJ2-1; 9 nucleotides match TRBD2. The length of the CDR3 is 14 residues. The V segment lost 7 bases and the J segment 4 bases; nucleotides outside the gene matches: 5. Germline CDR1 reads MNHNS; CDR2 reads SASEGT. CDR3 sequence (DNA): TGTGCCAGCACCATGACTAGCGGTTACAATGAGCAGTTCTTC. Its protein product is CASTMTSGYNEQFF.

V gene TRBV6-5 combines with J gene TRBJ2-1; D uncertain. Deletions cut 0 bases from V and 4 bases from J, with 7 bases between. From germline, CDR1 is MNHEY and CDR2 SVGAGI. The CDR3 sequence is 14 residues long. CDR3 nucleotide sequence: TGTGCCAGCAGTTACTCGGCCGGTTACAATGAGCAGTTCTTC. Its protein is CASSYSAGYNEQFF.

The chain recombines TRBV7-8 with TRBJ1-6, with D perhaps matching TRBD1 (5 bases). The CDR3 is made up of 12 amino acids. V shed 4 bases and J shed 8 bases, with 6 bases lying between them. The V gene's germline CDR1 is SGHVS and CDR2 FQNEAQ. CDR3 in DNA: TGTGCCAGCAGCTGGGGGGATTCACCCCTCCACTTT. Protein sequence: CASSWGDSPLHF.

The CDR3 sequence is CSASPGRPQETQYF. In DNA form, the CDR3 reads TGCAGTGCTAGCCCCGGCAGACCCCAAGAGACCCAGTACTTC. V and J are TRBV20-1 and TRBJ2-5; D is ambiguous. V lost 3 bases and J lost 1, with 12 bases in between. The CDR3 runs 14 residues. Germline V gene sequence: CDR1 DFQATT, CDR2 SNEGSKA (reference sequence).

The CDR3 loop reads CASSSIQRNQPQHF. The CDR3 DNA follows: TGTGCCAGCAGCTCGATACAGAGAAATCAGCCCCAGCATTTT. The chain links TRBV7-8 to TRBJ1-5; D is unresolved. The CDR3 loop spans 14 amino acids. CDR1 SGHVS and CDR2 FQNEAQ come from the germline V gene. V was clipped by 4 bases and J by 4 bases, with 11 bases between them.